This T cell receptor (beta chain) was observed in a study of radiation and T cells in renal cell carcinoma. Turning to the study itself: Nephrectomy followed 15 Gy stereotactic body radiation by 4 weeks.

The CDR3 length is 16 residues. V shed 4 bases and J shed 3 bases, with 14 bases lying between them. CDR1 is SGHKS and CDR2 is YYEKEE in the germline V gene (reference sequence). As regards this clone: No antigen is known for it.

The study, taken as a whole, reports: From baseline, blood top tumor clonotypes peaked at 2 weeks post-radiation.

Profiling relied on immunoSEQ multiplex PCR, and the TCRdb table lists in-frame clones only, not all of them. The sample comprises some 58,000 clones, around 76% of which are singletons, and roughly 7% rests with the top ten. The time point was: blood 2 weeks post-SBRT. Treatment given: 15 Gy SBRT to primary tumor, nephrectomy 4 weeks later. Serial blood draws occurred at baseline and 2 and 4 weeks post-SBRT. The patient's renal cell carcinoma had clear cell pathology. V gene TRBV5-5 combines with J gene TRBJ1-6; D uncertain. Sequenced material: blood, taken from a patient whose treatment included radiotherapy and nephrectomy. The clonotype comes from a man in his sixties with renal cell carcinoma. CDR3 DNA sequence: TGTGCCAGCAGCCCCCGGTCAAGCGGCTATAATTCACCCCTCCACTTT. Residues: CASSPRSSGYNSPLHF.